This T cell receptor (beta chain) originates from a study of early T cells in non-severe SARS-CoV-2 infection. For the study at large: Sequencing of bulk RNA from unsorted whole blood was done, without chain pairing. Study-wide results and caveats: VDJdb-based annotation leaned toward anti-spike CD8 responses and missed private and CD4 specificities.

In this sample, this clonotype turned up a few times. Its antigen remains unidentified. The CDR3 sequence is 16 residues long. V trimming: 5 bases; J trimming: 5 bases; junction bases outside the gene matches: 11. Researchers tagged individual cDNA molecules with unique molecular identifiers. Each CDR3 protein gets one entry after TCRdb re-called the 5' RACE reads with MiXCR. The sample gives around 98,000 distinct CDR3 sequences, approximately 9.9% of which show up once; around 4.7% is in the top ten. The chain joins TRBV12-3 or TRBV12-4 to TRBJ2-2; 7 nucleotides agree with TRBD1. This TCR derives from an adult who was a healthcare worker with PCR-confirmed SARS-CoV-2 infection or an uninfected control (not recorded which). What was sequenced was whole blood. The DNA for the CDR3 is TGTGCCAGCAGTCCCCACGACAGGGAAATGACCGGGGAGCTGTTTTTT. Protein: CASSPHDREMTGELFF.